This record covers a single T cell receptor (beta chain). There is no known antigen for this receptor. Per-nucleotide qualities are absent, and no much larger clonotype sits a single base away. This entry comes from a study of draining lymph node invasion in breast cancer (dated by TCRdb to the early 2020s). Concerning the study at large: Nodal metastasis was diagnosed by histology and cytokeratin immunohistochemistry and confirmed by EpCAM/CD45 flow cytometry. Across breast cancer tissues, a separate targeted assay used bulk TCR-beta CDR3 sequencing to compare sorted memory regulatory T cells with memory conventional CD4 T cells. Each patient contributed matched non-invaded and tumor-invaded tumor-draining lymph nodes plus the primary tumor, profiled for both Treg and Tconv subsets. Lymph nodes from a handful of patients were covered by the separate targeted TCR sequencing, and for three of those patients the primary tumors were sequenced as well. The full study reports these points: Per tissue, roughly 12-25% of Treg TCRs were found to be shared with Tconvs, and this sharing was interpreted as suggesting peripheral Treg induction. In the targeted TCR-seq data, Tregs appeared to be more clonally expanded than Tconvs in all tissues, and lower diversity was found for both subsets in tumor than in lymph nodes. TCRs shared between Treg and Tconv subsets were regarded as suggestive, but not proof, of a common clonal origin. Tracking the tumor top-100 clones was possible in just a couple of patients. The data could not determine whether Treg conversion took place in a particular organ or whether converted Tregs recirculated between nodes and tumor. Some clones from the top 100 tumor clones were found in both invaded and non-invaded nodes, which suggests recirculation between the tumor and the draining nodes.

CD4+ CD45RA- CD25high cells were sorted as memory regulatory T cells. Tumor-draining lymph nodes were classified as non-invaded or invaded according to the absence or presence of metastatic tumor cells. Before staining and sorting, T cells were pre-enriched using a Miltenyi Pan T Cell isolation kit. Immunohistochemistry for estrogen receptor, progesterone receptor, HER2 and Ki-67 was used to characterize primary tumors. Within a few hours after surgery, fresh surgical tissue was processed by cutting the tissue into small fragments. Tissue fragments were enzymatically digested with Liberase TL plus DNase for under 25 minutes and were then filtered through a 40-micrometer strainer. After DAPI live/dead staining, cells were sorted on a BD FACS Aria II at about 97-99% purity. Sorted cells were lysed in TCL buffer, and RNA was purified with a Norgen Single Cell RNA purification kit including DNase treatment.

Library preparation was by bulk RNA-seq. Data came from an Illumina HiSeq 2500. The source study handled its data this way. CDR3 sequences in the separate targeted TCR-seq dataset were extracted from raw reads and quantified using MiXCR version 2.1.5 with default parameters. TCR-beta clones in the separate targeted TCR-seq dataset were defined according to the combination of V gene, J gene and CDR3 sequence. In the separate targeted TCR-seq dataset, clones with fewer than three counts were first removed, after which only the 90% most strongly expressed clones per sample were kept. The separate targeted TCR-seq dataset calculated Treg-Tconv overlap for each tissue as the number of shared clones divided by the total number of Treg clones, multiplied by 100. TCRdb applied fastp at Q25 and MiXCR to the public reads, then kept only in-frame beta chains. Rows matching on CDR3 protein sequence are summarized as one entry with the most common DNA and genes. TCRdb's processing, not the authors', yielded these V and J calls. This sample comprises approximately 3,100 distinct CDR3 sequences, approximately 50% of them detected only once. About 3.5% of the sample goes to the ten largest clones.

This TCR came from a female donor with luminal breast cancer. Sequencing was carried out using sorted memory Tregs from a lymph node. In the paper's terms, the cell subset or site label means: CD45RA-negative sorted CD4+ T cells (memory Tconv or effector/memory Treg).

The CDR3 loop reads CASSPTASYEQYF. The base sequence is TGTGCCAGCTCACCGACAGCTTCCTACGAGCAGTACTTC. This sequence uses TRBV18 and TRBJ2-7; the D region possibly corresponds to TRBD1 (5 bases align). V loses 3 bases, J loses 1 base, and the germline ends lie 7 bases apart. As encoded in the germline V gene, CDR1 is KGHSH while CDR2 is LQKENI. The CDR3 starts with the cysteine, ends with the phenylalanine, and has 13 residues. This entry keeps only the CDR3 DNA: 39 bases, framed from base 1. Beyond the CDR3, the reference TRBV18 and TRBJ2-7 genes provide the residues; the full variable domain reads: NAGVMQNPRHLVRRRGQEARLRCSPMKGHSHVYWYRQLPEEGLKFMVYLQKENIIDESGMPKERFSAEFPKEGPSILRIQQVVRGDSAAYFCASSPTASYEQYFGPGTRLTVT.